The 4 T cell receptor beta chains in this list originate from one sample, sequenced in a study of T-cell memory formation after mild COVID-19. TCRdb ran MiXCR on the 5' RACE reads and lists one entry per CDR3 protein. The profile shows roughly 370,000 distinct CDR3 sequences, about 15% of them singletons. Sequenced input: PBMCs or a T cell subset sorted from them (not recorded which). Receptors were obtained from a man between 18 and 29 years old who had mild COVID-19 (a few samples of this study predate the infection). Cell type and time point are not known.

In nucleotides, the CDR3 is TGTGCCACCAGGGGACTGACAGATACGCAGTATTTT. This gives the protein CATRGLTDTQYF. The rearrangement uses TRBV24-1 and TRBJ2-3; TRBD2 is a possible D gene (6 bases). Germline loops: CDR1 KGHDR, CDR2 SFDVKD. V dropped 7 bases and J dropped 3 bases, with 7 bases sitting between them. The CDR3 contains 12 residues.

In its sample, this clonotype was seen a few times. The V call is TRBV9, the J call TRBJ2-1, with no clear D. Per the germline V gene, CDR1 is SGDLS and CDR2 is YYNGEE. Trimming took 1 base from V and 7 from J, leaving 3 bases between them. The CDR3 covers 11 residues. The CDR3 DNA reads as TGTGCCAGCAGCGTATTGAATGAGCAGTTCTTC. It specifies CASSVLNEQFF.

V gene TRBV7-9 combines with J gene TRBJ1-2, with D possibly TRBD1 on 6 matching bases. The CDR3 extends over 15 amino acids. V shed 6 bases and J shed 3 bases, with 17 bases lying between them. Per germline, CDR1 SEHNR and CDR2 FQNEAQ (reference sequence). CDR3 loop: CASRPPDSGHYGYTF. DNA for the CDR3: TGTGCCAGCAGACCCCCGGACAGCGGGCACTATGGCTACACCTTC.

Only a few counts were recorded for this clonotype. The V call is TRBV7-2, the J call TRBJ2-7; 12 nucleotides line up with TRBD1. Trimming removed 5 bases from V and 5 bases from J; junction bases left unmatched: 7. CDR3 size: 15 residues. From germline, CDR1 is SGHTA and CDR2 FQGNSA. DNA for the CDR3: TGTGCCAGCAGCCCAACCGGGACAGGGGGCAACGAGCAGTACTTC. This translates into CASSPTGTGGNEQYF.